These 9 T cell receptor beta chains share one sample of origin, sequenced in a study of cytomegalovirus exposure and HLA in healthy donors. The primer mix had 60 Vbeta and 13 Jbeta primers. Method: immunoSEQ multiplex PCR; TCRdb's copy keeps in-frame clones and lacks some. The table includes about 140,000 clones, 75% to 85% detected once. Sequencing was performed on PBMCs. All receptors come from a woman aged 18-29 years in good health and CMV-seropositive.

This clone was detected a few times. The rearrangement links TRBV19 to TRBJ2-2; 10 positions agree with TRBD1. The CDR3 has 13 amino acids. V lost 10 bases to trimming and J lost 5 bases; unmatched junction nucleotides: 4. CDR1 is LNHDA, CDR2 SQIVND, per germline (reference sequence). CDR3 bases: TGTGCCACCCCGGACAGGGGGACCGGGGAGCTGTTTTTT. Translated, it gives CATPDRGTGELFF.

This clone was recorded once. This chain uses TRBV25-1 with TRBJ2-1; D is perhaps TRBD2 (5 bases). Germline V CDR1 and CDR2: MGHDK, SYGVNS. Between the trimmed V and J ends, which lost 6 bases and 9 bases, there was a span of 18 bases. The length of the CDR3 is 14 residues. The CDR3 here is CASRLDTTLGEQFF. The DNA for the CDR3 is TGTGCCAGCAGACTAGACACTACCCTGGGTGAGCAGTTCTTC.

The CDR3 sequence: CASRPRDRGPYEQYF. CDR3 DNA: TGTGCCAGCAGGCCACGGGACAGGGGCCCATACGAGCAGTACTTC. This chain connects TRBV6-1 to TRBJ2-7; 10 bases fit TRBD1. The V segment lost 6 bases and the J segment 4 bases; nucleotides outside the gene matches: 9. Germline V gene sequence: CDR1 MNHNS, CDR2 SASEGT. This CDR3 contains 15 residues.

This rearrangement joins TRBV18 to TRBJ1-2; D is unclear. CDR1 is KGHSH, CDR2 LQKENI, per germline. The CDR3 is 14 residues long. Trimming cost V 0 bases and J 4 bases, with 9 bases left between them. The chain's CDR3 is CASSPPEVGYGYTF. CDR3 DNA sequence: TGTGCCAGCTCACCACCTGAAGTCGGCTATGGCTACACCTTC.

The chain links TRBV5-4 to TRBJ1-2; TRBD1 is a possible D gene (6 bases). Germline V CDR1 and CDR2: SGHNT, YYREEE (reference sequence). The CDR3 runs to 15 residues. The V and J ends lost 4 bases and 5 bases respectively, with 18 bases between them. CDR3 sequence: CASSPGVGGQYGYTF. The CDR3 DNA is TGTGCCAGCAGCCCCGGAGTCGGTGGACAGTATGGCTACACCTTC.

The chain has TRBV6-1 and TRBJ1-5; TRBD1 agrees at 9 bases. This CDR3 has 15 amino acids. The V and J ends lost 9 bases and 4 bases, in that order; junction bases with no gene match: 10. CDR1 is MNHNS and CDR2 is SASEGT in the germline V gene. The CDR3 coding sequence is TGTGCCAGTGGCCGGGACAGGGTCGGGAATCAGCCCCAGCATTTT. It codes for CASGRDRVGNQPQHF.

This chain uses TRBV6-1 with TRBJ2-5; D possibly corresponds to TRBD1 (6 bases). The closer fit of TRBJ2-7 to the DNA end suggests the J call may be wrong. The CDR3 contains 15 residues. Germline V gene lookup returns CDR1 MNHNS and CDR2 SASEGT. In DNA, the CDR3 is TGTGCCAGCAGGCGCACCGGGACAACCTCCTACGAGCAGTACTTC. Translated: CASRRTGTTSYEQYF.

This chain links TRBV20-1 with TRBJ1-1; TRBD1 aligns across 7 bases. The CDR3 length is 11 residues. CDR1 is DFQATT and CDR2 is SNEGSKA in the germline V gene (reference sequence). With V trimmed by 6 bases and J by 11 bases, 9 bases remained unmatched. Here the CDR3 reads CSARGDVGAFF. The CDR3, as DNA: TGCAGTGCCAGGGGGGATGTGGGGGCTTTCTTT.

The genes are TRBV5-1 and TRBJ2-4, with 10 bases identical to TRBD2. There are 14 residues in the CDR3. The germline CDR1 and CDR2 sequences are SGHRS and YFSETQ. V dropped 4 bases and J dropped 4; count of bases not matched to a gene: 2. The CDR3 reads CASSRAGGKNIQYF. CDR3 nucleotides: TGCGCCAGCAGCAGAGCGGGGGGGAAAAACATTCAGTACTTC.